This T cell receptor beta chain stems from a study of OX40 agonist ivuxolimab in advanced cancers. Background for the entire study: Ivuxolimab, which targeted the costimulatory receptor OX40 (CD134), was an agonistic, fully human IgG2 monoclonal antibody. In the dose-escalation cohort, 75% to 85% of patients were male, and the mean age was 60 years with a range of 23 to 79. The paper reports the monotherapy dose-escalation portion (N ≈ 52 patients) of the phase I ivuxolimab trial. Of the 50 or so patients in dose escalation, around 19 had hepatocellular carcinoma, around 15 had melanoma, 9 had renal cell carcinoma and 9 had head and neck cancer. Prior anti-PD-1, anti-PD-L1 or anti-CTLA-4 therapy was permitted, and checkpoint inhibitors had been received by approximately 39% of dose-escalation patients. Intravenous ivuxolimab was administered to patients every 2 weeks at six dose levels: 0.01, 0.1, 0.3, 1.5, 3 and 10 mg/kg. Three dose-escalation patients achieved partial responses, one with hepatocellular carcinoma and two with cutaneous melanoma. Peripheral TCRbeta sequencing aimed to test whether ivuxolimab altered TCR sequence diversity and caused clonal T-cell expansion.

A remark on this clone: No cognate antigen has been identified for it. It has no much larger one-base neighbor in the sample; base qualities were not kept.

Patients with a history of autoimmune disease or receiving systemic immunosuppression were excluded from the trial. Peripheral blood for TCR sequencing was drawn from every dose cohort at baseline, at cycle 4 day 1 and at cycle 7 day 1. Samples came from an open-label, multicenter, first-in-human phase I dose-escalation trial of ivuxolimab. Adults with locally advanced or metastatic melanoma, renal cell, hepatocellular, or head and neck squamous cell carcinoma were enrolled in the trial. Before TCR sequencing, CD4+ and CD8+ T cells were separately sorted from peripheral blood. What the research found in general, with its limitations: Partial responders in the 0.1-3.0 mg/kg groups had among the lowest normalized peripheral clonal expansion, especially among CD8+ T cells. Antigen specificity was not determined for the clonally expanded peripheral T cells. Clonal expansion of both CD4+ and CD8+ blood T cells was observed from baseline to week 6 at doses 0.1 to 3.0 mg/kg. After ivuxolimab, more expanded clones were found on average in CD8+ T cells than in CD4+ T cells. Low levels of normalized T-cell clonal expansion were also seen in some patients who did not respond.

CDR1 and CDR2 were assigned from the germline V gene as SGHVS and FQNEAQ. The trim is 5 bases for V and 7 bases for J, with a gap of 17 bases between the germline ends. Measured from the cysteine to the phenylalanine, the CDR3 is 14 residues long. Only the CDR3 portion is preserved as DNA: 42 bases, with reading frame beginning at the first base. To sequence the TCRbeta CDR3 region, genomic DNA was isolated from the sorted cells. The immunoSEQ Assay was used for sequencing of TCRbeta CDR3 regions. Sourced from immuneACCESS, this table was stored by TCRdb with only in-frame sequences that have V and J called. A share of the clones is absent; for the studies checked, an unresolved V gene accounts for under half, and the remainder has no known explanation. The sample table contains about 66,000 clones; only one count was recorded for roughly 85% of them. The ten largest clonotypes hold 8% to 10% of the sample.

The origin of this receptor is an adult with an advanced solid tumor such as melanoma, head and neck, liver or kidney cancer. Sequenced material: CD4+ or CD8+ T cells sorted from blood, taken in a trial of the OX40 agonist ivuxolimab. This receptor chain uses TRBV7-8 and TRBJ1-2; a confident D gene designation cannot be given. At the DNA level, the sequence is TGTGCCAGCAGCCCGCTGGGTAGAGGGCTTGGCTACACCTTC. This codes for CASSPLGRGLGYTF.